This is a list of T cell receptor beta chains from one sample in a study of cytomegalovirus exposure and HLA in healthy donors. Clones were read by immunoSEQ multiplex PCR, and TCRdb kept only the in-frame ones, dropping some. The data contain approximately 100,000 clones, roughly 82% of them singletons. Sample: PBMCs. The receptor set was obtained from a man aged 45-65 years in good health and CMV-seronegative. CDR3s include the opening cysteine and the closing phenylalanine or tryptophan. Fields, in order: D gene, J gene, clone size, V gene, CDR3 DNA, CDR3 protein. A D gene is named only where the DNA matches it firmly. Clone sizes are given selectively: once, few, many, or a class where the clone is expanded.

TRBD2 | TRBJ2-5 | - | TRBV6-1 | TGTGCCAGCAGTACGGGACTAGCGGTAGAGACCCAGTACTTC | CASSTGLAVETQYF
- | TRBJ2-1 | - | TRBV29-1 | TGCAGCGTAGTACCCCCGCCAAGCGGGCGGAACAATGAGCAGTTCTTC | CSVVPPPSGRNNEQFF
- | TRBJ2-7 | - | TRBV6-1 | TGTGCCAGCTCCGAGAGGGGGGGCTCCTCCTACGAGCAGTACTTC | CASSERGGSSYEQYF
TRBD1 | TRBJ1-2 | - | TRBV6-1 | TGTGCCAGCAAAGACAGGGCCTATGGCTACACCTTC | CASKDRAYGYTF
TRBD1 | TRBJ1-4 | - | TRBV30 | TGTGCCTGCTATTTGGGGGACAGATATGAAAAACTGTTTTTT | CACYLGDRYEKLFF
- | TRBJ2-1 | - | TRBV15 | TGTGCCACCAGCAGAGATGTGGGTGGCAGGGCCTACAATGAGCAGTTCTTC | CATSRDVGGRAYNEQFF
- | TRBJ2-6 | - | TRBV9 | TGTGCCAGCAGCGTAGAACCGGTTAGAAGCTCTGGGGCCAACGTCCTGACTTTC | CASSVEPVRSSGANVLTF
- | TRBJ1-5 | - | TRBV6-5 | TGTGCCAGCACCGAACAGGGTAGCCAGCCCCAGCATTTT | CASTEQGSQPQHF
- | TRBJ2-2 | - | TRBV28 | TGTGCCAGCAGTTCCACTACAGGGTGGGGAACCGGGGAGCTGTTTTTT | CASSSTTGWGTGELFF
- | TRBJ1-3 | once | TRBV27 | TGTGCCAGCAGTCTACGGGGATCAAACACCATATATTTT | CASSLRGSNTIYF
- | TRBJ1-2 | few | TRBV5-1 | TGCGCCAGCAGCCCCTCGGGGGGTGAAGGCTACACCTTC | CASSPSGGEGYTF
- | TRBJ2-2 | - | TRBV18 | TGTGCCAGCTCATCCTCGAGTACCGGGGAGCTGTTTTTT | CASSSSSTGELFF
- | TRBJ2-3 | - | TRBV4-3 | TGCGCCAGCAGCCTGCAGACAGGAGCGGCAGATACGCAGTATTTT | CASSLQTGAADTQYF
- | TRBJ2-5 | - | TRBV5-1 | TGCGCCAGCAGCCAAACCCAGGGGGGACAAGAGACCCAGTACTTC | CASSQTQGGQETQYF
- | TRBJ1-4 | - | TRBV5-4 | TGTGCCAGCAGCTCTCGGGGAACAGGGAGCCGTAATGAAAAACTGTTTTTT | CASSSRGTGSRNEKLFF
- | TRBJ1-6 | - | TRBV5-1 | TGCGCCAGCAAAGCGGGGACGGAGATATCACCCCTCCACTTT | CASKAGTEISPLHF
- | TRBJ2-3 | - | TRBV27 | TGTGCCAGCATTCCGGGAGGGGGCTTTAGCACAGATACGCAGTATTTT | CASIPGGGFSTDTQYF
- | TRBJ2-2 | - | TRBV6-5 | TGTGCCACCGCGTCTCCCGGGGAGCTGTTTTTT | CATASPGELFF
TRBD2 | TRBJ2-7 | - | TRBV4-1 | TGCGCCAGCAGCCCAGCGGGGGGCCGATCCTACGAGCAGTACTTC | CASSPAGGRSYEQYF
- | TRBJ2-3 | - | TRBV12-5 | TGTGCTAGTGGTTTAACAGGGAACACAGATACGCAGTATTTT | CASGLTGNTDTQYF
- | TRBJ2-3 | - | TRBV5-6 | TGTGCCAGCAGCTTGTTAGCCACAGATACGCAGTATTTT | CASSLLATDTQYF
TRBD2 | TRBJ2-1 | - | TRBV7-2 | TGTGCCAGCACCCCACTAGCGACCTACAATGAGCAGTTCTTC | CASTPLATYNEQFF
TRBD2 | TRBJ2-1 | - | TRBV27 | TGTGCCAGCAGTCATACTAGCGGGATGTTTAATGAGCAGTTCTTC | CASSHTSGMFNEQFF
TRBD1 | TRBJ1-2 | - | TRBV16 | TGTGCCAGCAGCCCGCTTATCGGGACAGGGTCGGGTGGCTACACCTTC | CASSPLIGTGSGGYTF
- | TRBJ1-2 | - | TRBV27 | TGTGCCAGCAGTCCAATTGGGGGGAGATATGGCTACACCTTC | CASSPIGGRYGYTF
TRBD2 | TRBJ2-5 | - | TRBV5-4 | TGTGCCAGCAGCTCAGAAAGCGGGGGCCTCAGGACCCAGTACTTC | CASSSESGGLRTQYF
- | TRBJ1-5 | - | TRBV19 | TGTGCCAGTAAGACGGACATACTATATCAGCCCCAGCATTTT | CASKTDILYQPQHF
TRBD2 | TRBJ2-1 | - | TRBV6-6 | TGTGCCAGCAGCCTGACTAGCGGGGGGGGAAATGAGCAGTTCTTC | CASSLTSGGGNEQFF
- | TRBJ2-3 | - | TRBV9 | TGTGCCAGCAGCTCCCGGGCAGGGAGCACAGATACGCAGTATTTT | CASSSRAGSTDTQYF
TRBD1 | TRBJ2-7 | - | TRBV5-1 | TGCGCCAGCAGCTCCACGGAGGGACAGGGGGCGTTAGAGCAGTACTTC | CASSSTEGQGALEQYF
TRBD2 | TRBJ2-4 | few | TRBV5-4 | TGTGCCAGCAGCTTGGGGGGGGGAGAAGCCAAAAACATTCAGTACTTC | CASSLGGGEAKNIQYF
- | TRBJ1-2 | - | TRBV30 | TGTGCCTGGATCCGGACAGACGGTGACAACTATGGCTACACCTTC | CAWIRTDGDNYGYTF
TRBD2 | TRBJ2-3 | - | TRBV5-1 | TGCGCCAGCGGTCTTGGGATTGTAACTAGCGGGGGTCGCACAGATACGCAGTATTTT | CASGLGIVTSGGRTDTQYF
TRBD2 | TRBJ2-7 | few | TRBV5-5 | TGTGCCAGCAGCTTGGAAGGGGAGGGCTACGAGCAGTACTTC | CASSLEGEGYEQYF
- | TRBJ2-6 | - | TRBV2 | TGTGCCAGCAGACCGGGGCAGGGGATCGGGGCCAACGTCCTGACTTTC | CASRPGQGIGANVLTF